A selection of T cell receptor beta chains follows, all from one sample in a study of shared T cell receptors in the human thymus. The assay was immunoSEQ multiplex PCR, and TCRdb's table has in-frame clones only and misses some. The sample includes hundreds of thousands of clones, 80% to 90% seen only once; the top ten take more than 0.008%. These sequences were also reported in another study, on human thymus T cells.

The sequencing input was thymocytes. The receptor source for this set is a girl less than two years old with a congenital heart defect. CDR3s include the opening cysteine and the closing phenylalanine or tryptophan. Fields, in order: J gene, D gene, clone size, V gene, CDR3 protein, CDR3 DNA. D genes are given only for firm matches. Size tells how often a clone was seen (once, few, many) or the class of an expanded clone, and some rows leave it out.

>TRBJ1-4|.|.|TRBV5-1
CASSLGARGGKLFF
TGCGCCAGCAGCCTAGGGGCCCGGGGGGGGAAACTGTTTTTT
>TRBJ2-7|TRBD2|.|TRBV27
CASRGRAGEQYF
TGTGCCAGTCGGGGGAGGGCTGGAGAGCAGTACTTC
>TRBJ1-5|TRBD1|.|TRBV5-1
CASSFGDRGFEPQHF
TGCGCCAGCAGCTTTGGGGACAGGGGATTCGAGCCCCAGCATTTT
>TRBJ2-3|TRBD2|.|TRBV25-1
CASSEYLAGGPDTQYF
TGTGCCAGCAGTGAATATCTAGCGGGGGGCCCAGATACGCAGTATTTT
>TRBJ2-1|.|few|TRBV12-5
CASGFSEHSYNEQFF
TGTGCTAGTGGTTTTTCTGAACACTCCTACAATGAGCAGTTCTTC
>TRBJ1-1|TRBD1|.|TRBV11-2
CATGDRMNTEAFF
TGTGCCACCGGGGACAGGATGAACACTGAAGCTTTCTTT
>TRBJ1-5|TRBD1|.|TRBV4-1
CASSQDLRQGRNQPQHF
TGCGCCAGCAGCCAAGATCTGCGACAGGGAAGGAATCAGCCCCAGCATTTT
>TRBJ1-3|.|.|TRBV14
CASSPRTDSSGNTIYF
TGTGCCAGCAGCCCTCGGACAGATTCCTCTGGAAACACCATATATTTT
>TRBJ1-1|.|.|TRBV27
CASSSPGYTEAFF
TGTGCCAGCAGTTCTCCAGGCTACACTGAAGCTTTCTTT
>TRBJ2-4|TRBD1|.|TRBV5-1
CASSPGTGKNIQYF
TGCGCCAGCAGCCCGGGGACAGGAAAAAACATTCAGTACTTC
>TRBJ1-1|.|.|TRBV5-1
CASSQQRQFPLAEAFF
TGCGCCAGCAGCCAACAGAGACAGTTTCCTCTCGCTGAAGCTTTCTTT
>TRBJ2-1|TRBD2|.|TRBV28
CASSFSQRGSSNEQFF
TGTGCCAGCAGTTTCTCACAGCGGGGGTCTTCCAATGAGCAGTTCTTC
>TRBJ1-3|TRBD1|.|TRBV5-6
CASTRGDRAFSGNTIYF
TGTGCCAGCACCCGCGGGGACAGGGCTTTTTCTGGAAACACCATATATTTT
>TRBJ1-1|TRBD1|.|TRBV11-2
CASTPHDRGVNTEAFF
TGTGCCAGCACCCCTCATGACAGGGGCGTGAACACTGAAGCTTTCTTT
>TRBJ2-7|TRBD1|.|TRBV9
CASSSETGRGEQYF
TGTGCCAGCAGCTCAGAGACAGGGCGTGGAGAGCAGTACTTC
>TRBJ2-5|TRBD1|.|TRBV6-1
CASSGQQGAREETQYF
TGTGCCAGCAGTGGCCAACAGGGGGCGCGTGAAGAGACCCAGTACTTC
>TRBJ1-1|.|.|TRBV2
CASSEGRTPNPNRYRRRNTEAFF
TGTGCCAGCAGTGAGGGCAGGACTCCCAACCCCAACCGGTATCGACGGAGAAACACTGAAGCTTTCTTT
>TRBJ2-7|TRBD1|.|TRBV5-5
CASSPGQSYEQYF
TGTGCCAGCAGCCCGGGACAGAGCTACGAGCAGTACTTC
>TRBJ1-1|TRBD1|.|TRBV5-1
CASSLVNRASGQGEFGEAFF
TGCGCCAGCAGCTTAGTCAACAGGGCCTCTGGACAGGGGGAATTCGGCGAAGCTTTCTTT
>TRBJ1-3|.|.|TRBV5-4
CASSLRGSLSGNTIYF
TGTGCCAGCAGCTTGCGAGGATCCCTCTCTGGAAACACCATATATTTT
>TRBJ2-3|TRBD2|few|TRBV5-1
CASSEGAGGADTQYF
TGCGCCAGCAGCGAGGGGGCGGGGGGGGCAGATACGCAGTATTTT
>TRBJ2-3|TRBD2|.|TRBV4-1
CASSHRGTSGGASTDTQYF
TGCGCCAGCAGCCACCGCGGGACTAGCGGGGGAGCTAGCACAGATACGCAGTATTTT
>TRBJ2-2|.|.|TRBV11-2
CASSLNSGPPDDTGELFF
TGTGCCAGCAGCTTAAACTCAGGGCCCCCCGATGACACCGGGGAGCTGTTTTTT
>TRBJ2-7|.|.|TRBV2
CASGEGQGTYEQYF
TGTGCCAGCGGTGAGGGGCAGGGGACCTACGAGCAGTACTTC
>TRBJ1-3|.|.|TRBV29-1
CSVEGGYSGNTIYF
TGCAGCGTTGAAGGGGGCTACTCTGGAAACACCATATATTTT
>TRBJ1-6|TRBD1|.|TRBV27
CASSPDRGIDSRNSPLHF
TGTGCCAGCAGCCCGGACAGGGGAATTGATAGTAGGAATTCACCCCTCCACTTT
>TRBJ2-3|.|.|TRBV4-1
CASSQDRRILGGYTDTQYF
TGCGCCAGCAGCCAAGATCGGCGCATACTGGGGGGTTACACAGATACGCAGTATTTT
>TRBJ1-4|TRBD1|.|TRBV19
CASTDRAGSNEKLFF
TGTGCCAGTACGGACAGGGCGGGATCTAATGAAAAACTGTTTTTT
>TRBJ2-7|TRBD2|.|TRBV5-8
CASSLERGFYEQYF
TGTGCCAGCAGCTTGGAGCGGGGTTTCTACGAGCAGTACTTC
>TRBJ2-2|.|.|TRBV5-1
CASSPLQGLGGELFF
TGCGCCAGCAGCCCCTTACAGGGTCTAGGCGGGGAGCTGTTTTTT
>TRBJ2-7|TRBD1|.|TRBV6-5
CASSYPGTGRGEQYF
TGTGCCAGCAGTTACCCCGGGACAGGGAGGGGCGAGCAGTACTTC
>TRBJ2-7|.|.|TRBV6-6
CASSLWPPPIYEQYF
TGTGCCAGCAGCCTTTGGCCCCCCCCCATCTACGAGCAGTACTTC
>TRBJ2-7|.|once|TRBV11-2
CASSKQDGVSYEQYF
TGTGCCAGCAGCAAACAAGACGGGGTCAGCTACGAGCAGTACTTC
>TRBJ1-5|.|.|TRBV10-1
CASSGDNQSNQPQHF
TGCGCCAGCAGTGGGGACAACCAAAGCAATCAGCCCCAGCATTTT
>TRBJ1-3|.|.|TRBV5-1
CASSLLGNGCVGNTIYF
TGCGCCAGCAGCTTACTCGGAAACGGGTGTGTGGGAAACACCATATATTTT
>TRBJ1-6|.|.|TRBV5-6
CASSQMVGEAYSPLHF
TGTGCCAGCAGCCAGATGGTCGGGGAAGCCTATTCACCCCTCCACTTT
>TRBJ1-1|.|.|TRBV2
CASTHLADEAFF
TGTGCCAGCACACATTTGGCTGATGAAGCTTTCTTT
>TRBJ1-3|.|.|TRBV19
CASIRIPGSVRSGNTIYF
TGTGCCAGTATCCGTATTCCGGGGAGTGTCCGCTCTGGAAACACCATATATTTT
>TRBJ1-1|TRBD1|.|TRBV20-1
CRGQGNTEAFF
TGCAGGGGACAGGGGAACACTGAAGCTTTCTTT
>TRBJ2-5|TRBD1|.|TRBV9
CASSALGQDQETQYF
TGTGCCAGCAGCGCCCTGGGACAGGACCAAGAGACCCAGTACTTC
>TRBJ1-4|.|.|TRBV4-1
CASSQDGMGRGMTNEKLFF
TGCGCCAGCAGCCAAGATGGGATGGGTAGGGGTATGACTAATGAAAAACTGTTTTTT
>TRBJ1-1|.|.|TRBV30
CAWSVRVREGDTEAFF
TGTGCCTGGAGTGTGCGAGTCCGGGAGGGAGACACTGAAGCTTTCTTT
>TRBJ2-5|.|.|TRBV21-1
CASSKASETQYF
TGTGCCAGCAGCAAAGCCAGTGAGACCCAGTACTTC
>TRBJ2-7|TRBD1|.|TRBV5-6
CASTHLRQGKNEQYF
TGTGCCAGCACCCACCTCCGACAGGGGAAGAACGAGCAGTACTTC
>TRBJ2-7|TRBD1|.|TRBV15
CATSRAPEDRGVDEQYF
TGTGCCACCAGCAGAGCACCGGAGGACAGGGGCGTCGACGAGCAGTACTTC
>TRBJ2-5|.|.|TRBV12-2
CASRPRSRVGETQYF
TGTGCAAGTCGCCCGCGCTCCAGGGTCGGAGAGACCCAGTACTTC
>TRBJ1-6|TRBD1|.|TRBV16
CASSHRPLGDSNSPLHF
TGTGCCAGCAGTCATAGGCCCCTTGGGGACAGTAATTCACCCCTCCACTTT
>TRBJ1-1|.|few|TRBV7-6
CASSLGPLREGQDTEAFF
TGTGCCAGCAGCTTAGGCCCTCTCCGGGAGGGGCAAGACACTGAAGCTTTCTTT
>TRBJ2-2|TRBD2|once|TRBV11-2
CASTIGGNSGGPNTGELFF
TGTGCCAGCACTATAGGGGGGAATAGCGGGGGACCGAACACCGGGGAGCTGTTTTTT
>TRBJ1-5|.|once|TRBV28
CASSLFGGVQPQHF
TGTGCCAGCAGTTTATTCGGGGGAGTTCAGCCCCAGCATTTT